Below, 20 T cell receptor beta chains from the same sample are listed, as sequenced in a study of T cell responses to AZD1222 COVID-19 vaccine listed by TCRdb under 2021. Library construction relied on the immunoSEQ multiplex PCR assay. TCRdb took this table from immuneACCESS and kept in-frame rearrangements with V and J called. Such tables lack part of the clones; where checked against another copy, unresolved V genes explain under half of the gap, and the rest is unexplained. The sample table holds approximately 130,000 clones, of which over 90% were seen once. The ten largest clones add up to about 0.86% of the sample. The sample's time point label is to be understood as: baseline before first vaccination. Sequences were derived from peripheral blood, sampled on day 0 of AZD1222 vaccination. Receptors originate from an adult in good health.

The chain carries TRBV3-1 (or the pseudogene TRBV3-2) and TRBJ1-1; 8 positions agree with TRBD1. J gave up 5 bases and V 4 bases, and 3 bases lay outside the gene matches. Germline loops: CDR1 LGHDT, CDR2 YNNKEL (reference sequence). CDR3 size: 13 residues. The CDR3 DNA is TGTGCCAGCAGCCTGGACAGGGAAACTGAAGCTTTCTTT. It specifies CASSLDRETEAFF.

CDR3 protein: CASSEGRGLSFYNEQFF. The CDR3 nucleotides read TGTGCCAGCAGTGAAGGGAGGGGACTCTCCTTTTACAATGAGCAGTTCTTC. The rearrangement links TRBV2 to TRBJ2-1, with D perhaps matching TRBD2 (6 bases). This CDR3 is built from 17 residues. Germline V gene data show CDR1 as SNHLY and CDR2 as FYNNEI. The V end lost 1 base, the J end lost 4 bases, and 17 bases lay between the germline ends.

This chain links TRBV3-1 (or the pseudogene TRBV3-2) with TRBJ2-5, with 12 bases aligning to TRBD2. The V gene's germline CDR1 is LGHDT and CDR2 YNNKEL (reference sequence). The CDR3 loop spans 17 amino acids. V shed 3 bases, J shed 2 bases, and the junction held 7 bases outside the gene matches. The CDR3 protein is CASSQELLAGGQETQYF. CDR3 nucleotide sequence: TGTGCCAGCAGCCAGGAATTACTAGCGGGGGGACAAGAGACCCAGTACTTC.

The chain links TRBV5-1 to TRBJ2-7, with TRBD1 matching over 9 bases. After removal of 5 bases from V and 2 bases from J, the junction contained 5 bases not matched to a gene. The CDR3 extends over 14 amino acids. CDR1 SGHRS and CDR2 YFSETQ come from the germline V gene. The CDR3, as DNA: TGCGCCAGCAGTTCCCGGGACAGGGCCTACGAGCAGTACTTC. This translates into CASSSRDRAYEQYF.

The chain carries TRBV13 and TRBJ2-1, with 7 positions matching TRBD2. CDR1 and CDR2 from the germline V gene are PRHDT and FYEKMQ (reference sequence). The CDR3 covers 18 residues. The J segment lost 12 bases and the V segment lost 0 bases, leaving 20 bases of the junction unmatched. The CDR3 loop is CASSLGPSGPLDAMGQFF. The CDR3 DNA sequence: TGTGCCAGCAGCTTAGGCCCTAGCGGTCCTCTAGATGCCATGGGGCAGTTCTTC.

The chain links TRBV3-1 (or the pseudogene TRBV3-2) to TRBJ1-2, with D maybe TRBD1 (5 bases). Germline CDR1 and CDR2: LGHDT and YNNKEL (reference sequence). This CDR3 is 14 amino acids long. Trimming stripped 4 bases from V and 8 bases from J, with 17 bases between. CDR3 bases: TGTGCCAGCAGCCGGTTGGCGGGGACGGAAGGCTACACCTTC. This encodes CASSRLAGTEGYTF.

V and J are TRBV19 and TRBJ1-5, with 7 bases lining up with TRBD1. The CDR3 spans 14 residues. The V gene's germline CDR1 is LNHDA and CDR2 SQIVND (reference sequence). J gave up 6 bases and V 5 bases, and 7 bases lay outside the gene matches. CDR3 residues: CASSSTGEGQPQHF. The CDR3 DNA reads as TGTGCCAGTAGTTCCACAGGGGAGGGTCAGCCCCAGCATTTT.

The rearrangement joins TRBV2 to TRBJ2-3; the D is unclear. Germline CDR1 and CDR2: SNHLY and FYNNEI. The CDR3 contains 15 residues. The V gene lost 7 bases and the J gene lost 1 base, with 15 bases spanning the gap. CDR3 in amino acids: CASTKGGTGTDTQYF. CDR3 nucleotides: TGTGCCAGCACGAAGGGTGGCACGGGCACAGATACGCAGTATTTT. Based on the CDR3 plus reference TRBV2 and TRBJ2-3, the full variable domain is EPEVTQTPSHQVTQMGQEVILRCVPISNHLYFYWYRQILGQKVEFLVSFYNNEISEKSEIFDDQFSVERPDGSNFTLKIRSTKLEDSAMYFCASTKGGTGTDTQYFGPGTRLTVL.

The chain combines TRBV3-1 (or the pseudogene TRBV3-2) with TRBJ1-2, with D unclear. Trimming pared 1 base from V and 1 base from J, leaving 7 bases between. The CDR3 covers 14 residues. The V gene's germline CDR1 is LGHDT and CDR2 YNNKEL (reference sequence). CDR3 residues: CASSQAGINYGYTF. The CDR3 region has the DNA TGTGCCAGCAGCCAAGCGGGAATTAACTATGGCTACACCTTC.

CDR3 region: CSVEIADYGYTF. CDR3 bases: TGCAGCGTTGAGATAGCAGATTATGGCTACACCTTC. The chain carries TRBV29-1 and TRBJ1-2; no clear D gene. The CDR3 totals 12 residues. V lost 3 bases and J 5 bases, leaving 10 bases between the germline ends. Germline V CDR1 and CDR2: SQVTM, ANQGSEA.

This clone was seen only once. V gene TRBV10-3 combines with J gene TRBJ1-3; no definite D call. The length of the CDR3 is 12 residues. Trimming cost V 6 bases and J 3 bases, with 6 bases left between them. In germline, CDR1 is ENHRY, CDR2 SYGVKD. The CDR3 DNA is TGTGCCATCAGAAACAGTGGAAACACCATATATTTT. Translation: CAIRNSGNTIYF.

The rearrangement links TRBV24-1 to TRBJ1-2; a weak D match, TRBD1 (6 bases). This CDR3 comprises 14 residues. Trimming cost V 3 bases and J 2 bases, with 9 bases left between them. Germline loops: CDR1 KGHDR, CDR2 SFDVKD. The CDR3 loop is CATSDTGFNYGYTF. The CDR3 bases are TGTGCCACCAGTGATACAGGGTTCAACTATGGCTACACCTTC.

V and J are TRBV18 and TRBJ1-2; D uncertain. The CDR3 is made up of 13 amino acids. Germline lookup yields CDR1 KGHSH and CDR2 LQKENI. Deletions cut 2 bases from V and 3 bases from J, with 7 bases between. CDR3 sequence (DNA): TGTGCCAGCTCACCAGACGGGGACTATGGCTACACCTTC. Translation: CASSPDGDYGYTF.

This chain uses TRBV19 with TRBJ1-4; D is perhaps TRBD1 (5 bases). The CDR3 is 13 amino acids. Trimming shortened V by 7 bases and J by 7 bases, and 13 bases separated the two germline ends. CDR1 and CDR2 from the germline V gene are LNHDA and SQIVND (reference sequence). CDR3 sequence: CASTRDGTEKLFF. In DNA, the CDR3 is TGTGCCAGTACCCGGGACGGCACTGAAAAACTGTTTTTT.

The chain recombines TRBV5-4 with TRBJ1-2; D uncertain. CDR3 length equals 13 residues. V was cut by 0 bases and J by 2 bases, with 5 bases left in between. CDR1 and CDR2 from the germline V gene are SGHNT and YYREEE (reference sequence). This CDR3 is CASSLDKNYGYTF. The CDR3 DNA sequence: TGTGCCAGCAGCTTGGACAAAAACTATGGCTACACCTTC.

This clone was seen more than once but under ten times. The rearrangement uses TRBV3-1 (or the pseudogene TRBV3-2) and TRBJ1-1; D uncertain. The CDR3 is 12 residues long. From germline, CDR1 is LGHDT and CDR2 YNNKEL (reference sequence). V gave up 2 bases and J gave up 5 bases, with 6 bases separating them. CDR3 in DNA: TGTGCCAGCAGCCAATGGCAGACTGAAGCTTTCTTT. This translates into CASSQWQTEAFF.

The chain uses TRBV4-1 and TRBJ1-2; D is perhaps TRBD1 (5 bases). Trimming left V 4 bases short and J 5 bases short, with 17 bases between. The CDR3 covers 15 residues. Germline lookup yields CDR1 MGHRA and CDR2 YSYEKL. CDR3 loop: CASSLRDRSIYGYTF. The CDR3 DNA sequence: TGCGCCAGCAGCCTGAGGGACCGATCGATTTATGGCTACACCTTC.

The genes are TRBV5-1 and TRBJ2-7; a weak D match, TRBD1 (6 bases). V lost 1 base and J lost 0, with 14 bases in between. The CDR3 length is 16 residues. Looked up from germline, CDR1 is SGHRS and CDR2 is YFSETQ. The CDR3 reads CASSLLFGRGSYEQYF. The CDR3 nucleotides read TGCGCCAGCAGCTTGTTATTTGGCAGGGGCTCCTACGAGCAGTACTTC.

The V call is TRBV2, the J call TRBJ1-5, with D unresolved. The CDR3 is 16 amino acids. CDR1 is SNHLY and CDR2 is FYNNEI in the germline V gene. The V gene lost 1 base and the J gene lost 0 bases, with 10 bases spanning the gap. CDR3: CASSEGWPNSNQPQHF. CDR3 nucleotide sequence: TGTGCCAGCAGTGAAGGGTGGCCAAATAGCAATCAGCCCCAGCATTTT.

The V gene is TRBV18, the J gene TRBJ2-7, with 8 bases aligning to TRBD1. J lost 3 bases, V lost 8 bases, and 6 bases had no gene match. This CDR3 comprises 13 residues. CDR1 and CDR2 from the germline V gene are KGHSH and LQKENI. The CDR3 here is CASADRGYYEQYF. Written as DNA, the CDR3 is TGTGCCAGCGCCGACAGGGGATACTACGAGCAGTACTTC.